This T cell receptor (beta chain) was documented in a study of blood T cell repertoires in COVID-19. Study-wide background: T cells, B-cell-depleted T cells, or PBMCs supplied cDNA or gDNA.

Individuals aged roughly 18 to 95 years were recruited from some 26 US areas. In the source study's methods: Scientists estimated how many nucleated cells there were by amplifying reference gene primers. This table comes from immunoSEQ multiplex PCR, and its TCRdb copy is limited to in-frame clones, with some not included. That table is the source of V, J and clone size, and D and trimming were worked out from the DNA. The sample consists of 140,000 or so clones, approximately 84% of them appearing once. The sequencing input was PBMCs or T cells enriched from blood (not recorded which). The source is a woman aged 45-65 years with acute COVID-19.

CDR3 amino acids: CASSYSGLATPPDTQYF. DNA for the CDR3: TGTGCCAGCAGTTACTCGGGACTAGCGACCCCCCCAGATACGCAGTATTTT. The chain recombines TRBV6-2 or TRBV6-3 with TRBJ2-3; 10 bases line up with TRBD2. Trimming at V came to 0 bases and at J to 4 bases, leaving 7 bases not matched to a gene. CDR3 length: 17 amino acids. Germline V gene sequence: CDR1 MNHEY, CDR2 SVGEGT.